This T cell receptor beta chain was documented in a study of shared clonotypes between healthy human individuals. V was pared by 6 bases and J by 3 bases, with 6 bases between. This CDR3 is 12 amino acids long. The germline V gene encodes CDR1 MNHNY and CDR2 SVGAGI (reference sequence). Libraries were prepared by immunoSEQ multiplex PCR; TCRdb keeps only in-frame clonotypes and omits some of them. Of hundreds of thousands of clones in the sample, around 96% were seen once. This sequence was found in a woman aged 25 to 39 in good health. Sequencing used naive CD4+ T cells sorted from blood. The subset: CD45RA+ positively selected. The chain links TRBV6-6 to TRBJ2-1; perhaps TRBD2 as D (6 bases). The DNA for the CDR3 is TGTGCCAGCAGGGAGGGCTACAATGAGCAGTTCTTC. This gives the protein CASREGYNEQFF.